Listed here are 19 T cell receptor beta chains from one sample, sequenced in a study of Ad26.COV2.S vaccination and SARS-CoV-2 variants. Clones were read by immunoSEQ multiplex PCR, and TCRdb kept only the in-frame ones, dropping some. The data contain approximately 300,000 clones, about 86% of them singletons. Treatment of the sample: around 19 received Ad26.COV2.S at low or high dose, single or two shots; 5 received placebo; per-sample allocation not given. Specimens were obtained on day 63 following the first vaccine or placebo injection. The input for sequencing was peripheral blood, taken in a trial of Ad26.COV2.S vaccine versus placebo. Every receptor here comes from a person between 18 and 59 years old who received the Ad26.COV2.S COVID-19 vaccine or a placebo.

The chain couples TRBV5-5 to TRBJ1-1; D uncertain. The CDR3 length is 15 residues. Germline lookup yields CDR1 SGHKS and CDR2 YYEKEE (reference sequence). Trimming left V 4 bases short and J 3 bases short, with 16 bases between. In nucleotides, the CDR3 is TGTGCCAGCAGCCATACCCGACCGCTCCACACTGAAGCTTTCTTT. Amino acids: CASSHTRPLHTEAFF. The full variable domain, completed using reference TRBV5-5 and TRBJ1-1, is DAGVTQSPTHLIKTRGQQVTLRCSPISGHKSVSWYQQVLGQGPQFIFQYYEKEERGRGNFPDRFSARQFPNYSSELNVNALLLGDSALYLCASSHTRPLHTEAFFGQGTRLTVV.

The chain combines TRBV6-6 with TRBJ2-3, with D maybe TRBD2 (6 bases). From germline, CDR1 is MNHNY and CDR2 SVGAGI (reference sequence). The CDR3 has 13 residues. The germline V and J ends were trimmed by 7 bases and 7 bases, with 15 bases remaining between them. The CDR3 region has the DNA TGTGCCAGCACCCCCAGGGCGGGAAATACGCAGTATTTT. The encoded protein is CASTPRAGNTQYF.

The rearrangement uses TRBV28 and TRBJ1-2; TRBD1 matches at 8 bases. With V trimmed by 6 bases and J by 4 bases, 13 bases remained unmatched. CDR3 length equals 16 residues. Germline CDR1 is MDHEN and CDR2 is SYDVKM. The CDR3 nucleotides read TGTGCCAGCAGGCCCCAGGGGGCCAGCGGTGGCTATGGCTACACCTTC. It encodes CASRPQGASGGYGYTF.

The chain uses TRBV9 and TRBJ2-1; 10 nucleotides line up with TRBD1. CDR3 length: 13 amino acids. CDR1 and CDR2 (germline): SGDLS, YYNGEE. With V trimmed by 3 bases and J by 9 bases, 3 bases remained unmatched. The CDR3: CASSATGGFEQFF. The CDR3 DNA reads TGTGCCAGCAGCGCGACAGGGGGCTTTGAGCAGTTCTTC.

J is TRBJ2-7 and V is TRBV2; D possibly corresponds to TRBD1 (5 bases). The CDR3 consists of 13 residues. The germline V gene encodes CDR1 SNHLY and CDR2 FYNNEI. V was clipped by 7 bases and J by 1 base, with 11 bases between them. The CDR3 loop is CASNRRQSYEQYF. As DNA, the CDR3 is TGTGCCAGCAATCGACGACAGTCCTACGAGCAGTACTTC.

The gene calls are TRBV20-1 and TRBJ2-7, with D unresolved. Germline V gene lookup returns CDR1 DFQATT and CDR2 SNEGSKA (reference sequence). The V and J ends lost 5 bases and 5 bases respectively, with 10 bases between them. The CDR3 sequence is 11 residues long. The CDR3 is CSAESVDEQYF. CDR3 coding DNA: TGCAGTGCTGAGAGCGTCGACGAGCAGTACTTC.

The chain recombines TRBV18 with TRBJ1-1; D remains unclear. The germline V and J ends were trimmed by 1 base and 6 bases, with 6 bases remaining between them. The CDR3 has 12 amino acids. The germline V gene has CDR1 KGHSH and CDR2 LQKENI. The CDR3, as DNA: TGTGCCAGCTCACCACAGGGATCTGAAGCTTTCTTT. Its translation: CASSPQGSEAFF.

V gene TRBV3-1 (or the pseudogene TRBV3-2) combines with J gene TRBJ2-1; TRBD1 matches 7 bases. Germline assignment: CDR1 LGHDT and CDR2 YNNKEL (reference sequence). The V segment lost 0 bases and the J segment 8 bases; nucleotides outside the gene matches: 13. The CDR3 covers 17 residues. The CDR3 region is CASSQDSNRGFLDEQFF. CDR3 in DNA: TGTGCCAGCAGCCAAGATAGCAACAGGGGTTTTCTGGATGAGCAGTTCTTC.

This rearrangement joins TRBV3-1 (or the pseudogene TRBV3-2) to TRBJ2-7; TRBD1 might be the D (6 bases). Trimming stripped 2 bases from V and 5 bases from J, with 10 bases between. Germline V gene sequence: CDR1 LGHDT, CDR2 YNNKEL (reference sequence). The CDR3 is 13 residues long. CDR3: CASSQPAGDEQYF. The CDR3 region has the DNA TGTGCCAGCAGCCAACCCGCAGGGGACGAGCAGTACTTC.

CDR3 loop: CASSIKTVNYEQYF. CDR3 sequence (DNA): TGCGCCAGCAGTATTAAAACGGTGAACTACGAGCAGTACTTC. This chain joins TRBV5-1 and TRBJ2-7; D is unclear. Germline V gene sequence: CDR1 SGHRS, CDR2 YFSETQ. This CDR3 is built from 14 residues. The V end lost 5 bases, the J end lost 3 bases, and 15 bases lay between the germline ends.

The chain has TRBV6-2 or TRBV6-3 and TRBJ2-5, with 7 bases that match TRBD1. V shed 2 bases, J shed 2 bases, and the junction held 5 bases outside the gene matches. In germline, CDR1 is MNHEY, CDR2 SVGEGT. The CDR3 sequence is 15 residues long. The CDR3 sequence is CASSYKTGEQETQYF. The CDR3 region has the DNA TGTGCCAGCAGTTACAAAACAGGGGAACAAGAGACCCAGTACTTC.

The sample holds one count of this clone. The genes are TRBV20-1 and TRBJ2-1; D call uncertain. V lost 6 bases and J 6 bases, leaving 6 bases between the germline ends. Germline values: CDR1 DFQATT, CDR2 SNEGSKA (reference sequence). This CDR3 comprises 10 residues. This chain's CDR3 is CSAYSNEQFF. CDR3 sequence (DNA): TGCAGTGCGTACAGCAATGAGCAGTTCTTC.

The chain employs TRBV9 and TRBJ2-2, with D possibly TRBD1 on 5 matching bases. This CDR3 has 14 amino acids. Germline loops: CDR1 SGDLS, CDR2 YYNGEE. Trimming took off 0 bases at V and 5 bases at J, with 8 bases between the two ends. The CDR3 loop reads CASSVVGETGELFF. The CDR3 region has the DNA TGTGCCAGCAGCGTAGTAGGGGAAACCGGGGAGCTGTTTTTT.

This clone was observed a single time. The V call is TRBV9, the J call TRBJ2-3; TRBD1 matches at 9 bases. Trimming cost V 0 bases and J 5 bases; bases outside gene matches: 4. Germline V CDR1 and CDR2: SGDLS, YYNGEE. The CDR3 is 15 amino acids. CDR3 DNA sequence: TGTGCCAGCAGCGTAGACAGGGGGCATGGAGATACGCAGTATTTT. Amino acid sequence: CASSVDRGHGDTQYF.

This chain joins TRBV7-2 and TRBJ1-1; perhaps TRBD1 as D (6 bases). There are 15 residues in the CDR3. The V end lost 5 bases, the J end lost 3 bases, and 16 bases lay between the germline ends. Germline CDR1 reads SGHTA; CDR2 reads FQGNSA. The CDR3 here is CASSPVRGADTEAFF. In DNA, the CDR3 is TGTGCCAGCAGCCCGGTTAGGGGGGCTGACACTGAAGCTTTCTTT.

The chain joins TRBV5-8 to TRBJ2-6; possibly TRBD1 for D (6 bases). Germline CDR1 reads SGHTS; CDR2 reads YDEGEE. Trimming stripped 0 bases from V and 17 bases from J, with 12 bases between. The CDR3 has 12 amino acids. The CDR3: CASSLDGDNLTF. The CDR3 nucleotides are TGTGCCAGCAGCTTGGATGGGGACAATTTGACTTTC. Together with reference TRBV5-8 and TRBJ2-6, the CDR3 gives the full variable domain: EAGVTQSPTHLIKTRGQQATLRCSPISGHTSVYWYQQALGLGLQFLLWYDEGEERNRGNFPPRFSGRQFPNYSSELNVNALELEDSALYLCASSLDGDNLTFGAGSRLTVL.

A remark on this clone: This CDR3 is also generated by other DNA sequences in the sample. The chain links TRBV5-1 to TRBJ2-1; D possibly corresponds to TRBD1 (5 bases). The length of the CDR3 is 15 residues. Trimming took 0 bases from V and 2 from J, leaving 9 bases between them. Germline CDR1 and CDR2: SGHRS and YFSETQ. The CDR3 coding sequence is TGCGCCAGCAGCTTGGGCCAGGGAACCTACAATGAGCAGTTCTTC. Residues: CASSLGQGTYNEQFF.

This clone was recorded once. This chain joins TRBV7-2 and TRBJ1-6, with D uncertain. Looked up from germline, CDR1 is SGHTA and CDR2 is FQGNSA. The CDR3 covers 14 residues. Trimming left V 5 bases short and J 14 bases short, with 19 bases between. Here the CDR3 reads CASSHGPRDLALHF. The CDR3 DNA reads as TGTGCCAGCAGCCACGGACCGCGCGATCTGGCCCTCCACTTT.

J is TRBJ2-3 and V is TRBV19; D is possibly TRBD2 (6 bases). The V gene's germline CDR1 is LNHDA and CDR2 SQIVND (reference sequence). Trimming shortened V by 10 bases and J by 5 bases, and 19 bases separated the two germline ends. This CDR3 spans 14 amino acids. The CDR3 is CATKGGLAQDTQYF. The CDR3 DNA sequence: TGTGCCACTAAAGGAGGGCTAGCGCAAGATACGCAGTATTTT.